A single sample gave rise to the 29 T cell receptor beta chains below, sequenced in a study of blood T cell repertoires in COVID-19. This table comes from immunoSEQ multiplex PCR, and its TCRdb copy is limited to in-frame clones, with some not included. The sample includes approximately 80,000 clones, around 86% of them seen just once. Sequencing was done on a sample of peripheral blood. The receptors here all came from a woman between 65 and 79 years old with acute or convalescent COVID-19.

The rearrangement uses TRBV2 and TRBJ2-2, with a weak D call TRBD1 (6 bases). The CDR3 contains 14 residues. Deletions cut 8 bases from V and 1 base from J, with 11 bases between. The V gene's germline CDR1 is SNHLY and CDR2 FYNNEI. CDR3 bases: TGTGCCAGCGGGGCAGGGGAGAACACCGGGGAGCTGTTTTTT. This gives the protein CASGAGENTGELFF.

The chain is built from TRBV24-1 and TRBJ2-7, with no clear D. The V gene lost 11 bases and the J gene lost 6 bases, with 10 bases spanning the gap. The CDR3 contains 10 residues. Germline CDR1 reads KGHDR; CDR2 reads SFDVKD. The CDR3 DNA is TGTGCCAGAAAGTCGGGCGAGCAGTACTTC. It yields the protein CARKSGEQYF.

This chain uses TRBV11-2 with TRBJ2-1; the match to TRBD1 covers 9 bases. The CDR3 has 17 residues. V shed 5 bases and J 3 bases; nucleotides not matched to a gene: 11. Germline CDR1 reads SGHAT; CDR2 reads FQNNGV. The CDR3: CASSPRLRDRVYNEQFF. The DNA for the CDR3 is TGTGCCAGCAGCCCCCGACTCCGGGACAGGGTCTACAATGAGCAGTTCTTC.

This clone appeared a few times. The chain recombines TRBV19 with TRBJ1-5; D is perhaps TRBD1 (5 bases). The CDR3 spans 15 residues. CDR1 is LNHDA, CDR2 SQIVND, per germline (reference sequence). Trimming left V 3 bases short and J 0 bases short, with 9 bases between. The CDR3 is CASSIGGFSNQPQHF. As DNA, the CDR3 is TGTGCCAGTAGTATCGGGGGTTTTAGCAATCAGCCCCAGCATTTT.

This chain uses TRBV2 with TRBJ2-5, with 8 bases matching TRBD1. There are 15 residues in the CDR3. The ends lost 6 bases at V and 2 bases at J; junction bases unmatched: 8. CDR1 SNHLY and CDR2 FYNNEI come from the germline V gene. The CDR3 bases are TGTGCCAGCAGCTCCGGGACAGGCTATCAAGAGACCCAGTACTTC. Amino acids: CASSSGTGYQETQYF.

The rearrangement uses TRBV29-1 and TRBJ2-3; 14 bases align to TRBD2. From germline, CDR1 is SQVTM and CDR2 ANQGSEA. This CDR3 has 16 amino acids. The V segment lost 4 bases and the J segment 2 bases; nucleotides outside the gene matches: 5. This CDR3 reads CSVVGTSGGDTDTQYF. The DNA for the CDR3 is TGCAGCGTTGTGGGGACTAGCGGGGGTGACACAGATACGCAGTATTTT.

The chain is built from TRBV18 and TRBJ2-5; maybe TRBD2 (5 bases). Trimming took off 5 bases at V and 4 bases at J, with 8 bases between the two ends. CDR3 size: 12 residues. CDR1 KGHSH and CDR2 LQKENI come from the germline V gene. Here the CDR3 reads CASSVEGETQYF. DNA of the CDR3: TGTGCCAGCTCAGTTGAGGGAGAGACCCAGTACTTC. Full variable domain (outside the CDR3, taken from reference TRBV18 and TRBJ2-5): NAGVMQNPRHLVRRRGQEARLRCSPMKGHSHVYWYRQLPEEGLKFMVYLQKENIIDESGMPKERFSAEFPKEGPSILRIQQVVRGDSAAYFCASSVEGETQYFGPGTRLLVL.

The J gene is TRBJ2-7, the V gene TRBV7-2, with 9 bases fitting TRBD1. V lost 5 bases and J lost 2; bases outside the gene matches: 7. From germline, CDR1 is SGHTA and CDR2 FQGNSA. This CDR3 has 15 amino acids. CDR3 in DNA: TGTGCCAGCAGCCCTGGGACAGGGTCTACCTACGAGCAGTACTTC. As protein: CASSPGTGSTYEQYF.

DNA of the CDR3: TGTGCCAGCAGTGAGGGTTTTGGAGGGGCTAACTATGGCTACACCTTC. Its translation is CASSEGFGGANYGYTF. The chain is built from TRBV2 and TRBJ1-2; perhaps TRBD1 as D (5 bases). The CDR3 has 16 amino acids. The germline CDR1 and CDR2 sequences are SNHLY and FYNNEI. V lost 3 bases and J lost 0, with 14 bases in between.

There are a few counts of this clone. The V and J genes are TRBV4-1 and TRBJ1-2, with no clear D. V was shortened by 1 base and J by 9 bases, with 9 bases between the two germline ends. This CDR3 is built from 12 residues. Looked up from germline, CDR1 is MGHRA and CDR2 is YSYEKL. The DNA for the CDR3 is TGCGCCAGCAGCCAAGTGGGCACGAGCTACACCTTC. The encoded protein is CASSQVGTSYTF.

This rearrangement joins TRBV9 to TRBJ2-1; TRBD2 matches 9 bases. Trimming removed 4 bases from V and 4 bases from J; junction bases left unmatched: 6. Germline lookup yields CDR1 SGDLS and CDR2 YYNGEE. The CDR3 is made up of 15 amino acids. The CDR3: CASSPGTSFYNEQFF. CDR3 nucleotide sequence: TGTGCCAGCAGCCCAGGGACTAGCTTTTACAATGAGCAGTTCTTC.

The chain employs TRBV28 and TRBJ1-5; D unresolved. This CDR3 region has 12 residues. Germline-derived CDR1 and CDR2 are MDHEN and SYDVKM. V dropped 6 bases and J dropped 4 bases, with 7 bases sitting between them. The CDR3 DNA follows: TGTGCCAGCAGAGCTTATAATCAGCCCCAGCATTTT. It is translated as CASRAYNQPQHF.

This rearrangement joins TRBV2 to TRBJ1-6; TRBD1 might be the D (6 bases). Trimming stripped 5 bases from V and 7 bases from J, with 15 bases between. Germline-derived CDR1 and CDR2 are SNHLY and FYNNEI. The CDR3 has 15 amino acids. The CDR3 sequence is CASSMRQDLNSPLHF. CDR3 DNA: TGTGCCAGCAGTATGAGACAGGATCTCAATTCACCCCTCCACTTT.

The chain recombines TRBV19 with TRBJ2-5; possible D gene TRBD2, 6 bases. Germline lookup yields CDR1 LNHDA and CDR2 SQIVND (reference sequence). This CDR3 is 14 amino acids long. V gave up 7 bases and J gave up 3 bases, with 15 bases separating them. The CDR3 reads CASNDRSGEETQYF. The CDR3 DNA reads TGTGCCAGTAACGATCGATCGGGGGAAGAGACCCAGTACTTC.

The chain links TRBV28 to TRBJ2-2; TRBD1 matches at 9 bases. The CDR3 is 14 amino acids. With 6 bases clipped from V and 6 bases from J, the junction kept 5 bases outside the gene matches. The germline CDR1 and CDR2 sequences are MDHEN and SYDVKM. CDR3 DNA: TGTGCCAGCAGGCGACAGGGGGGGGCCGGGGAGCTGTTTTTT. Translating gives CASRRQGGAGELFF. The whole variable domain, filled in from reference TRBV28 and TRBJ2-2, reads DVKVTQSSRYLVKRTGEKVFLECVQDMDHENMFWYRQDPGLGLRLIYFSYDVKMKEKGDIPEGYSVSREKKERFSLILESASTNQTSMYLCASRRQGGAGELFFGEGSRLTVL.

V gene TRBV29-1 combines with J gene TRBJ1-2; perhaps TRBD1 as D (5 bases). V lost 1 base and J 6 bases, leaving 9 bases between the germline ends. Germline V gene lookup returns CDR1 SQVTM and CDR2 ANQGSEA. The length of the CDR3 is 12 residues. The CDR3 DNA sequence: TGCAGCGTTGAAGCAGGGCGGCATGGCTACACCTTC. It yields the protein CSVEAGRHGYTF.

This chain links TRBV28 with TRBJ2-7, with TRBD1 matching 8 bases. Per germline, CDR1 MDHEN and CDR2 SYDVKM. The trim removed 4 bases at V and 6 bases at J, leaving 5 bases unmatched. The CDR3 has 13 amino acids. CDR3 region: CASSSGTGGEQYF. The CDR3 DNA is TGTGCCAGCAGTTCCGGGACAGGAGGCGAGCAGTACTTC.

The chain recombines TRBV6-5 with TRBJ2-5; no reliable D call. Trimming took off 5 bases at V and 2 bases at J, with 3 bases between the two ends. Germline CDR1 and CDR2: MNHEY and SVGAGI. CDR3 length: 11 residues. Here the CDR3 reads CASSPQETQYF. For the CDR3, the DNA is TGTGCCAGCAGTCCACAAGAGACCCAGTACTTC.

The chain carries TRBV7-9 and TRBJ2-6; no clear D gene. Trimming shortened V by 1 base and J by 1 base, and 14 bases separated the two germline ends. The CDR3 loop spans 18 amino acids. From germline, CDR1 is SEHNR and CDR2 FQNEAQ (reference sequence). CDR3 residues: CASSLGSLRGSGANVLTF. CDR3 sequence (DNA): TGTGCCAGCAGCTTAGGTTCCTTGAGAGGATCTGGGGCCAACGTCCTGACTTTC. Supplemented by reference TRBV7-9 and TRBJ2-6, the full variable domain reads DTGVSQNPRHKITKRGQNVTFRCDPISEHNRLYWYRQTLGQGPEFLTYFQNEAQLEKSRLLSDRFSAERPKGSFSTLEIQRTEQGDSAMYLCASSLGSLRGSGANVLTFGAGSRLTVL.

This clone was picked up a small number of times. This chain links TRBV6-6 with TRBJ2-2; D remains unclear. V gave up 3 bases and J gave up 6 bases, with 11 bases separating them. The V gene's germline CDR1 is MNHNY and CDR2 SVGAGI (reference sequence). CDR3 size: 14 residues. This chain's CDR3 is CASSYPQAPGELFF. The CDR3 region has the DNA TGTGCCAGCAGTTATCCCCAAGCCCCCGGGGAGCTGTTTTTT.

The chain links TRBV5-5 to TRBJ1-3; D might be TRBD1 (5 bases). With 0 bases removed from V and 2 bases from J, the gap between germline ends came to 15 bases. Germline V gene data show CDR1 as SGHKS and CDR2 as YYEKEE (reference sequence). The CDR3 length is 17 residues. CDR3 DNA: TGTGCCAGCAGCTTGGTGTCTTGGGGGAGGGCTGGAAACACCATATATTTT. Its translation: CASSLVSWGRAGNTIYF.

J is TRBJ2-5 and V is TRBV14; D is perhaps TRBD2 (5 bases). Per the germline V gene, CDR1 is SGHDN and CDR2 is FVKESK. The length of the CDR3 is 13 residues. V gave up 5 bases and J gave up 5 bases, with 12 bases separating them. CDR3 residues: CASSGSFRETQYF. As DNA, the CDR3 is TGTGCCAGCAGCGGGAGTTTCAGGGAGACCCAGTACTTC.

This rearrangement joins TRBV7-8 to TRBJ1-5; D is ambiguous. CDR1 SGHVS and CDR2 FQNEAQ come from the germline V gene. V was shortened by 1 base and J by 2 bases, with 12 bases between the two germline ends. CDR3 length: 16 residues. CDR3: CASSLGAWQRNQPQHF. The CDR3 region has the DNA TGTGCCAGCAGCTTAGGGGCGTGGCAGCGCAATCAGCCCCAGCATTTT.

The gene calls are TRBV6-1 and TRBJ2-1, with 9 nucleotides matching TRBD2. This CDR3 region has 17 residues. Trimming cost V 3 bases and J 8 bases; bases outside gene matches: 14. Germline loops: CDR1 MNHNS, CDR2 SASEGT. The DNA of the CDR3 is TGTGCCAGCAGTGATCCCCGTGCGGGGGGGGTCCTGGATGAGCAGTTCTTC. Protein sequence: CASSDPRAGGVLDEQFF.

V and J are TRBV2 and TRBJ1-5, with 10 bases lining up with TRBD1. Germline V lookup: CDR1 SNHLY, CDR2 FYNNEI. V lost 5 bases, J lost 5 bases, and 9 bases stayed unmatched. The CDR3 totals 16 residues. This CDR3 reads CASSTTGGAVDQPQHF. In nucleotides, the CDR3 is TGTGCCAGCAGTACGACAGGGGGCGCCGTGGATCAGCCCCAGCATTTT.

This clone was seen a few times. This rearrangement joins TRBV4-1 to TRBJ1-2, with unresolved D. V dropped 3 bases and J dropped 11 bases, with 13 bases sitting between them. CDR1 and CDR2 from the germline V gene are MGHRA and YSYEKL. CDR3 length: 12 residues. The CDR3 DNA is TGCGCCAGCAGCCACCCCCGGGGTCGGTACACCTTC. It yields the protein CASSHPRGRYTF.

The chain links TRBV2 to TRBJ1-1; D might be TRBD1 (5 bases). The CDR3 loop spans 10 amino acids. V lost 6 bases, J lost 7 bases, and 6 bases lay in between. In germline, CDR1 is SNHLY, CDR2 FYNNEI. As DNA, the CDR3 is TGTGCCAGCAGAGGGGATGAAGCTTTCTTT. This codes for CASRGDEAFF.

The chain combines TRBV7-2 with TRBJ1-2; D gene unclear. Germline lookup yields CDR1 SGHTA and CDR2 FQGNSA. Trimming removed 1 base from V and 4 bases from J, with 10 bases in between. The CDR3 length is 14 residues. The DNA of the CDR3 is TGTGCCAGCAGCTTAGAAGCCATATCCTATGGCTACACCTTC. Protein: CASSLEAISYGYTF. The complete variable domain, with remaining parts taken from reference TRBV7-2 and TRBJ1-2, reads GAGVSQSPSNKVTEKGKDVELRCDPISGHTALYWYRQSLGQGLEFLIYFQGNSAPDKSGLPSDRFSAERTGGSVSTLTIQRTQQEDSAVYLCASSLEAISYGYTFGSGTRLTVV.

The chain carries TRBV10-3 and TRBJ1-5, with D possibly being TRBD1 (5 bases). CDR1 is ENHRY and CDR2 is SYGVKD in the germline V gene. CDR3 size: 15 residues. Trimming removed 2 bases from V and 0 bases from J, with 8 bases in between. CDR3 sequence reads: CAISERGNSNQPQHF. For the CDR3, the DNA is TGTGCCATCAGTGAGCGGGGGAATAGCAATCAGCCCCAGCATTTT.